These 28 T cell receptor beta chains were sequenced from one sample in a study of T-cell memory formation after mild COVID-19. TCRdb fed the 5' RACE reads into MiXCR, producing one record per CDR3 protein. The table lists 200,000 or so distinct CDR3 sequences, roughly 10% of them singletons. Sequencing was done on a sample of PBMCs or a T cell subset sorted from them (not recorded which). These receptors came from a man between 18 and 35 years old who had mild COVID-19 (a few samples of this study predate the infection). Cell type and time point are not known.

This clonotype was observed a handful of times. V is TRBV5-1 and J is TRBJ1-1; 8 bases map to TRBD1. The germline gives CDR1 SGHRS, CDR2 YFSETQ. J lost 5 bases, V lost 4 bases, and 10 bases had no gene match. The CDR3 covers 15 residues. The CDR3 coding sequence is TGCGCCAGCAGCGACCAGGGGGCGCGGATTACTGAAGCTTTCTTT. Translated: CASSDQGARITEAFF.

Many counts were recorded for this clonotype. The V and J genes are TRBV10-2 and TRBJ2-5; D tentatively fits TRBD1 or TRBD2 (5 bases each). This CDR3 contains 16 residues. Between the trimmed V and J ends, which lost 2 bases and 7 bases, there was a span of 20 bases. CDR1 and CDR2 (germline): WSHSY, SAAADI. The CDR3 region is CASSEGTYSTISTQYF. As DNA, the CDR3 is TGCGCCAGCAGTGAGGGGACGTACTCGACAATTTCGACCCAGTACTTC.

This clonotype was found many times. The rearrangement links TRBV7-6 to TRBJ2-1; unclear D gene. The germline V gene encodes CDR1 SGHVS and CDR2 FNYEAQ. This CDR3 contains 15 residues. With 4 bases removed from V and 0 bases from J, the gap between germline ends came to 10 bases. CDR3 DNA sequence: TGTGCCAGCAGCTCGGCGATTAGCTCCTACAATGAGCAGTTCTTC. Encoded protein: CASSSAISSYNEQFF.

This chain joins TRBV20-1 and TRBJ1-2, with D unclear. V lost 3 bases to trimming and J lost 2 bases, with 10 bases between them. From germline, CDR1 is DFQATT and CDR2 SNEGSKA (reference sequence). CDR3 length equals 13 residues. The CDR3 spells CSARGSENYGYTF. The CDR3 coding sequence is TGCAGTGCTAGGGGCAGCGAGAACTATGGCTACACCTTC.

This clonotype occurred a few times. The gene calls are TRBV28 and TRBJ1-5; possibly TRBD1 for D (6 bases). Germline CDR1 is MDHEN and CDR2 is SYDVKM. The germline V and J ends were trimmed by 2 bases and 2 bases, with 13 bases remaining between them. CDR3 size: 16 residues. CDR3 coding DNA: TGTGCCAGCAGTTTAAGGCCACAGGGAGGCAATCAGCCCCAGCATTTT. Amino acids: CASSLRPQGGNQPQHF. The full variable domain, its missing parts supplied by reference TRBV28 and TRBJ1-5, is DVKVTQSSRYLVKRTGEKVFLECVQDMDHENMFWYRQDPGLGLRLIYFSYDVKMKEKGDIPEGYSVSREKKERFSLILESASTNQTSMYLCASSLRPQGGNQPQHFGDGTRLSIL.

This clonotype was found a few times. J is TRBJ2-5 and V is TRBV5-1, with a weak D call TRBD1 (6 bases). V shed 0 bases and J shed 0 bases, with 9 bases lying between them. Germline loops: CDR1 SGHRS, CDR2 YFSETQ. The CDR3 extends over 15 amino acids. CDR3 loop: CASSLAGGHQETQYF. The CDR3 DNA reads TGCGCCAGCAGCTTGGCTGGGGGCCACCAAGAGACCCAGTACTTC.

A few counts support this clonotype. The chain links TRBV2 to TRBJ2-7; no reliable D call. V was pared by 3 bases and J by 2 bases, with 2 bases between. Looked up from germline, CDR1 is SNHLY and CDR2 is FYNNEI. This CDR3 is 11 amino acids long. The CDR3 coding sequence is TGTGCCAGCAGTGAGACCTACGAGCAGTACTTC. Amino acids: CASSETYEQYF.

V usage is TRBV18 and J usage is TRBJ2-1, with 9 bases that match TRBD2. The CDR3 runs 16 residues. Germline values: CDR1 KGHSH, CDR2 LQKENI. J gave up 7 bases and V 3 bases, and 10 bases lay outside the gene matches. In nucleotides, the CDR3 is TGTGCCAGCTCACCCGGGACTAGCTTTGCACTTAATGAGCAGTTCTTC. Amino acids: CASSPGTSFALNEQFF.

This clonotype was counted only a few times. V is TRBV19 and J is TRBJ2-7; D gene unclear. Trimming stripped 11 bases from V and 5 bases from J, with 19 bases between. The germline gives CDR1 LNHDA, CDR2 SQIVND (reference sequence). The CDR3 runs 13 residues. The CDR3, as DNA: TGTGCCGACGGTCCCAGTAGCTGGCACGAGCAGTACTTC. Amino acids: CADGPSSWHEQYF.

This clonotype was observed a single time. The J gene is TRBJ1-1, the V gene TRBV5-4; TRBD1 matches at 7 bases. J was trimmed by 6 bases and V by 3 bases; bases with no gene match: 2. Germline CDR1 is SGHNT and CDR2 is YYREEE (reference sequence). This CDR3 region has 12 residues. CDR3 residues: CASSSQGAEAFF. Here the CDR3 DNA reads TGTGCCAGCAGCTCCCAGGGGGCTGAAGCTTTCTTT. The variable domain in full, completed from reference TRBV5-4 and TRBJ1-1, reads ETGVTQSPTHLIKTRGQQVTLRCSSQSGHNTVSWYQQALGQGPQFIFQYYREEENGRGNFPPRFSGLQFPNYSSELNVNALELDDSALYLCASSSQGAEAFFGQGTRLTVV.

The chain joins TRBV7-2 to TRBJ2-5; TRBD2 matches at 11 bases. V shed 7 bases and J 5 bases; nucleotides not matched to a gene: 6. Germline assignment: CDR1 SGHTA and CDR2 FQGNSA. This CDR3 is built from 14 residues. CDR3 nucleotide sequence: TGTGCCAGCACCTTGACTAGCGGGGTTGAGACCCAGTACTTC. Translated, it gives CASTLTSGVETQYF.

The chain has TRBV18 and TRBJ2-7; TRBD1 matches 9 bases. This CDR3 comprises 16 residues. Germline values: CDR1 KGHSH, CDR2 LQKENI. Unmatched junction bases numbered 11, after V lost 3 bases and J lost 5 bases. The CDR3 nucleotides are TGTGCCAGCTCACCCTACCCGGGACAGGGATTTGACGAGCAGTACGTC. It encodes CASSPYPGQGFDEQYV.

V and J are TRBV6-2 or TRBV6-3 and TRBJ1-2; TRBD1 aligns across 7 bases. Germline V gene data show CDR1 as MNHEY and CDR2 as SVGEGT. CDR3 size: 13 residues. The ends lost 6 bases at V and 8 bases at J; junction bases unmatched: 9. In nucleotides, the CDR3 is TGTGCCAGCAGGCGACAGGGCTCGGACGGCTACACCTTC. Amino acids: CASRRQGSDGYTF.

This clonotype turned up a few times. This chain joins TRBV5-8 and TRBJ2-4, with D possibly being TRBD2 (6 bases). CDR1 is SGHTS, CDR2 YDEGEE, per germline. V dropped 4 bases and J dropped 5 bases, with 16 bases sitting between them. CDR3 length: 15 residues. The CDR3 region is CASSLSGGDQNIQYF. The DNA for the CDR3 is TGTGCCAGCAGCCTTTCCGGGGGAGATCAAAACATTCAGTACTTC.

The rearrangement links TRBV20-1 to TRBJ2-7, with 8 positions matching TRBD1. The CDR3 loop spans 13 amino acids. Looked up from germline, CDR1 is DFQATT and CDR2 is SNEGSKA (reference sequence). V lost 5 bases to trimming and J lost 3 bases; unmatched junction nucleotides: 6. The CDR3 loop reads CSARPGQDYEQYF. CDR3 DNA sequence: TGCAGTGCTCGCCCGGGACAGGACTACGAGCAGTACTTC.

The chain combines TRBV7-7 with TRBJ2-5; the D is unclear. This CDR3 is built from 14 residues. Trimming took off 1 base at V and 2 bases at J, with 8 bases between the two ends. Germline CDR1 reads SSHAT; CDR2 reads FNYEAQ (reference sequence). CDR3 DNA: TGTGCCAGCAGCTTAGGGATCCGGCAAGAGACCCAGTACTTC. Translation: CASSLGIRQETQYF. Full variable domain (missing parts from reference TRBV7-7 and TRBJ2-5): GAGVSQSPRYKVTKRGQDVTLRCDPISSHATLYWYQQALGQGPEFLTYFNYEAQPDKSGLPSDRFSAERPEGSISTLTIQRTEQRDSAMYRCASSLGIRQETQYFGPGTRLLVL.

Ten or more counts support this clonotype. The chain is built from TRBV20-1 and TRBJ2-3; D is perhaps TRBD1 (6 bases). Germline V gene sequence: CDR1 DFQATT, CDR2 SNEGSKA (reference sequence). This CDR3 has 12 residues. V lost 6 bases and J 4 bases, leaving 11 bases between the germline ends. The CDR3 sequence is CSAQGGPDTQYF. The CDR3 region has the DNA TGCAGTGCGCAAGGGGGTCCAGATACGCAGTATTTT.

The rearrangement uses TRBV5-1 and TRBJ2-1, with D perhaps assigned TRBD1 or TRBD2 (5 bases each). The CDR3 length is 14 residues. In germline, CDR1 is SGHRS, CDR2 YFSETQ. The V end was cut by 4 bases, the J end by 5 bases, with 13 bases between. The CDR3 nucleotides are TGCGCCAGCAGCCAAGGGACCGCAGACAATGAGCAGTTCTTC. Translation: CASSQGTADNEQFF.

This clonotype was picked up many times. This chain's CDR3 is CASSYTSGGTNTGELFF. CDR3 DNA sequence: TGTGCCAGCAGTTACACTAGCGGGGGCACTAACACCGGGGAGCTGTTTTTT. The J gene is TRBJ2-2, the V gene TRBV6-5, with 11 bases fitting TRBD2. Germline CDR1 reads MNHEY; CDR2 reads SVGAGI. The CDR3 contains 17 residues. Trimming took 2 bases from V and 2 from J; bases not matched to a gene: 4.

The chain uses TRBV12-3 or TRBV12-4 and TRBJ1-2; a possible D gene is TRBD1 (6 bases). The CDR3 has 15 amino acids. Deletions cut 6 bases from V and 4 bases from J, with 18 bases between. This CDR3 reads CASRLTGGGFYGYTF. The CDR3 DNA reads as TGTGCCAGCAGACTTACAGGAGGGGGGTTCTATGGCTACACCTTC.

The CDR3 loop reads CASSHRLAGVSGNEQFF. CDR3 nucleotides: TGTGCCAGCAGTCACCGACTAGCGGGAGTCTCGGGGAATGAGCAGTTCTTC. The gene calls are TRBV12-3 or TRBV12-4 and TRBJ2-1; TRBD2 aligns across 12 bases. J lost 7 bases, V lost 5 bases, and 12 bases had no gene match. The CDR3 covers 17 residues.

This clonotype was picked up many times. V and J are TRBV11-2 and TRBJ2-7; weak D call: TRBD1 (5 bases). The CDR3 runs to 13 residues. Germline CDR1 and CDR2: SGHAT and FQNNGV. V shed 1 base and J shed 7 bases, with 11 bases lying between them. CDR3 sequence: CASSLGTPREQYF. The CDR3 DNA sequence: TGTGCCAGCAGCTTAGGGACACCGAGGGAGCAGTACTTC. Drawing the rest from reference TRBV11-2 and TRBJ2-7, the complete variable domain is EAGVAQSPRYKIIEKRQSVAFWCNPISGHATLYWYQQILGQGPKLLIQFQNNGVVDDSQLPKDRFSAERLKGVDSTLKIQPAKLEDSAVYLCASSLGTPREQYFGPGTRLTVT.

This clonotype was counted only a few times. The rearrangement uses TRBV20-1 and TRBJ2-2; the D gene could be TRBD1 or TRBD2 (6 bases each). CDR1 is DFQATT, CDR2 SNEGSKA, per germline (reference sequence). The CDR3 runs to 14 residues. Trimming removed 6 bases from V and 4 bases from J, with 15 bases in between. CDR3 region: CSAPTRGSTGELFF. The CDR3 nucleotides are TGCAGTGCCCCGACTAGGGGGAGCACCGGGGAGCTGTTTTTT.

The chain is built from TRBV6-6 and TRBJ1-1, with 8 bases that match TRBD1. CDR1 and CDR2 (germline): MNHNY, SVGAGI (reference sequence). The ends lost 5 bases at V and 7 bases at J; junction bases unmatched: 3. The CDR3 runs 12 residues. The CDR3 nucleotides are TGTGCCAGCAGTCAGGACAGGGTTGAAGCTTTCTTT. Amino acid sequence: CASSQDRVEAFF.

Notes on this clonotype: Relative to the germline gene, one junction end is altered; a read error may explain this. CDR3 in amino acids: CTSSFRARAYEQYF. CDR3 DNA sequence: TGTACCAGCAGTTTCCGCGCCAGGGCGTACGAGCAGTACTTC. The rearrangement links TRBV12-3 or TRBV12-4 to TRBJ2-7, with a weak D call TRBD1 (5 bases). The CDR3 is 14 amino acids.

This clonotype occurred a few times. The chain joins TRBV2 to TRBJ2-7; the match to TRBD2 covers 7 bases. CDR1 and CDR2 from the germline V gene are SNHLY and FYNNEI. J lost 4 bases, V lost 11 bases, and 5 bases had no gene match. The CDR3 length is 11 residues. CDR3 in DNA: TGTGCCGGCGCGGGAGATTACGAGCAGTACTTC. Translating it yields CAGAGDYEQYF.

The V and J genes are TRBV14 and TRBJ2-5; no clear D gene. The V and J ends lost 0 bases and 2 bases respectively, with 13 bases between them. Germline lookup yields CDR1 SGHDN and CDR2 FVKESK. This CDR3 contains 16 residues. The CDR3 is CASSQDLGSWQETQYF. The CDR3 DNA is TGTGCCAGCAGCCAAGATCTTGGCAGTTGGCAAGAGACCCAGTACTTC.

The chain is built from TRBV5-1 and TRBJ1-2; 8 positions match TRBD1. V was clipped by 0 bases and J by 6 bases; unmatched bases: 4. Germline V gene sequence: CDR1 SGHRS, CDR2 YFSETQ. The CDR3 loop spans 14 amino acids. The CDR3 region has the DNA TGCGCCAGCAGCTTGGGGACAGGGCGAGATGGCTACACCTTC. Residues: CASSLGTGRDGYTF.